One and the same sample provided the 21 T cell receptor beta chains below, sequenced in a study of blood T cell repertoires in COVID-19. TCRdb's copy holds only in-frame clones and misses some; the assay was immunoSEQ multiplex PCR. The sample has roughly 69,000 clones, more than 80% seen once. The sample consisted of PBMCs or T cells enriched from blood (not recorded which). The origin of the receptors is a woman aged 40 to 50 with acute COVID-19.

The gene calls are TRBV6-5 and TRBJ1-2; D remains unclear. Trimming took 7 bases from V and 7 from J, leaving 19 bases between them. Germline V gene lookup returns CDR1 MNHEY and CDR2 SVGAGI. CDR3 size: 14 residues. The CDR3 reads CASISEGLVGGYTF. CDR3 DNA sequence: TGTGCCAGCATTTCGGAGGGCCTGGTGGGTGGCTACACCTTC.

V and J are TRBV14 and TRBJ1-4; no clear D. Germline assignment: CDR1 SGHDN and CDR2 FVKESK. The CDR3 sequence is 14 residues long. V was cut by 0 bases and J by 7 bases, with 9 bases left in between. The CDR3 region is CASSQDLGGEKLFF. CDR3 nucleotide sequence: TGTGCCAGCAGCCAAGATCTCGGCGGTGAAAAACTGTTTTTT.

The gene calls are TRBV7-6 and TRBJ1-3; the D is unclear. The CDR3 totals 14 residues. The V gene lost 0 bases and the J gene lost 9 bases, with 12 bases spanning the gap. In germline, CDR1 is SGHVS, CDR2 FNYEAQ. The CDR3 spells CASSLAPTGATIYF. Here the CDR3 DNA reads TGTGCCAGCAGCTTAGCCCCCACGGGAGCCACCATATATTTT.

J is TRBJ2-1 and V is TRBV5-4; D might be TRBD2 (6 bases). Germline V gene data show CDR1 as SGHNT and CDR2 as YYREEE (reference sequence). This CDR3 has 16 amino acids. V shed 0 bases and J shed 0 bases, with 10 bases lying between them. The DNA of the CDR3 is TGTGCCAGCAGCTTGGGGGCGGGGAGCTCCTACAATGAGCAGTTCTTC. It specifies CASSLGAGSSYNEQFF.

The chain joins TRBV6-5 to TRBJ2-7; a weak D match, TRBD2 (5 bases). The germline V gene encodes CDR1 MNHEY and CDR2 SVGAGI. The CDR3 consists of 16 residues. V lost 0 bases, J lost 0 bases, and 12 bases lay in between. CDR3 bases: TGTGCCAGCAGTTACTCGAGGCCGGGGAGCTCCTACGAGCAGTACGTC. Translation: CASSYSRPGSSYEQYV.

This clone was seen more than once but under ten times. This chain uses TRBV11-1 with TRBJ1-2; 8 positions agree with TRBD1. V lost 5 bases, J lost 8 bases, and 10 bases stayed unmatched. Germline V lookup: CDR1 SGHAT, CDR2 FQDESV (reference sequence). This CDR3 spans 14 amino acids. CDR3 DNA: TGTGCCAGCAGCCCGGGACAGGCATTTTACGGCTACACCTTC. It encodes CASSPGQAFYGYTF.

This clone was seen only once. The chain links TRBV12-3 or TRBV12-4 to TRBJ2-4; 7 nucleotides match TRBD1. The CDR3 is 12 residues long. Trimming at V came to 7 bases and at J to 8 bases, leaving 5 bases not matched to a gene. The CDR3 loop is CASKGGADIQYF. The CDR3 DNA reads TGTGCCAGCAAAGGGGGCGCGGACATTCAGTACTTC.

V and J are TRBV29-1 and TRBJ2-3, with D possibly matching TRBD2 (6 bases). Germline V gene sequence: CDR1 SQVTM, CDR2 ANQGSEA. The CDR3 length is 13 residues. Trimming shortened V by 3 bases and J by 2 bases, and 9 bases separated the two germline ends. CDR3 coding DNA: TGCAGCGTTGACGGGACTGTCACAGATACGCAGTATTTT. Translating gives CSVDGTVTDTQYF.

This chain joins TRBV19 and TRBJ2-2; 10 nucleotides agree with TRBD1. Trimming cost V 4 bases and J 6 bases; bases outside gene matches: 8. The germline V gene has CDR1 LNHDA and CDR2 SQIVND (reference sequence). The CDR3 is 16 amino acids. This chain's CDR3 is CASSTRMDRGAGELFF. In DNA, the CDR3 is TGTGCCAGTAGTACACGAATGGACAGGGGGGCCGGGGAGCTGTTTTTT. Looking up the rest from reference TRBV19 and TRBJ2-2 gives the full variable domain: DGGITQSPKYLFRKEGQNVTLSCEQNLNHDAMYWYRQDPGQGLRLIYYSQIVNDFQKGDIAEGYSVSREKKESFPLTVTSAQKNPTAFYLCASSTRMDRGAGELFFGEGSRLTVL.

This clone has just a few counts. The V call is TRBV2, the J call TRBJ1-1; unclear D gene. Trimming took 8 bases from V and 1 from J, leaving 14 bases between them. Germline CDR1 and CDR2: SNHLY and FYNNEI. The CDR3 is 14 residues long. DNA of the CDR3: TGTGCCAGCGAGCAGGCGCTCCAGAACACTGAAGCTTTCTTT. The encoded protein is CASEQALQNTEAFF.

The CDR3 sequence: CTITMLGNSPLHF. The CDR3 nucleotides read TGCACCATTACTATGTTGGGTAATTCACCCCTCCACTTT. This chain links TRBV1 with TRBJ1-6. TRBV1 is assigned pseudogene status. The length of the CDR3 is 13 residues.

The chain combines TRBV18 with TRBJ1-5; TRBD1 is a possible D gene (6 bases). Germline V gives CDR1 KGHSH, CDR2 LQKENI. With 5 bases removed from V and 1 base from J, the gap between germline ends came to 12 bases. This CDR3 has 15 amino acids. The CDR3 sequence is CASSSTGSSNQPQHF. The CDR3 coding sequence is TGTGCCAGCTCATCTACAGGGTCAAGCAATCAGCCCCAGCATTTT.

This clone was observed a handful of times. V gene TRBV27 combines with J gene TRBJ1-1, with D unclear. Germline V gene data show CDR1 as MNHEY and CDR2 as SMNVEV (reference sequence). Trimming left V 8 bases short and J 7 bases short, with 17 bases between. CDR3 size: 13 residues. The CDR3 DNA reads as TGTGCCAGCTGGTCGAGGGTGTTTGGTGAAGCTTTCTTT. It is translated as CASWSRVFGEAFF.

The CDR3 DNA reads as TGTGCCAGCAGCGTATTAACAGGGGAAGCTGGGGAGACCCAGTACTTC. Translated, it gives CASSVLTGEAGETQYF. The V call is TRBV9, the J call TRBJ2-5, with 7 bases lining up with TRBD1. Germline V gene lookup returns CDR1 SGDLS and CDR2 YYNGEE. With 1 base clipped from V and 5 bases from J, the junction kept 11 bases outside the gene matches. This CDR3 has 16 amino acids.

This clone was found a few times. The chain recombines TRBV19 with TRBJ2-1; TRBD1 might be the D (5 bases). The CDR3 is made up of 13 amino acids. From germline, CDR1 is LNHDA and CDR2 SQIVND (reference sequence). V shed 9 bases and J shed 0 bases, with 9 bases lying between them. The CDR3 DNA sequence: TGTGCCAGCAGGGTGAGCTCCTACAATGAGCAGTTCTTC. It codes for CASRVSSYNEQFF. Variable domain in full (rest from reference TRBV19 and TRBJ2-1): DGGITQSPKYLFRKEGQNVTLSCEQNLNHDAMYWYRQDPGQGLRLIYYSQIVNDFQKGDIAEGYSVSREKKESFPLTVTSAQKNPTAFYLCASRVSSYNEQFFGPGTRLTVL.

This sequence joins TRBV7-9 and TRBJ2-6, with TRBD2 matching 13 bases. The V gene's germline CDR1 is SEHNR and CDR2 FQNEAQ (reference sequence). Unmatched junction bases numbered 6, after V lost 5 bases and J lost 2 bases. This CDR3 is 18 amino acids long. The CDR3: CASSPTSGRATGANVLTF. CDR3 DNA sequence: TGTGCCAGCAGCCCTACTAGCGGGAGGGCCACTGGGGCCAACGTCCTGACTTTC.

The chain employs TRBV9 and TRBJ2-1, with a weak D call TRBD2 (6 bases). The germline V gene has CDR1 SGDLS and CDR2 YYNGEE. V lost 4 bases and J 2 bases, leaving 19 bases between the germline ends. There are 17 residues in the CDR3. Written as DNA, the CDR3 is TGTGCCAGCAGCCCACCCTTACTAGCCGACGCCTACAATGAGCAGTTCTTC. It yields the protein CASSPPLLADAYNEQFF.

The rearrangement joins TRBV5-1 to TRBJ1-1, with D unclear. Germline CDR1 reads SGHRS; CDR2 reads YFSETQ. This CDR3 has 15 residues. The ends were cut back, 1 base at V and 1 base at J, with 11 bases in the middle. CDR3 sequence reads: CASSLLTVGNTEAFF. The CDR3 DNA follows: TGCGCCAGCAGCTTGTTAACAGTAGGGAACACTGAAGCTTTCTTT.

V gene TRBV28 combines with J gene TRBJ2-7; perhaps TRBD1 as D (5 bases). This CDR3 region has 13 residues. Trimming removed 3 bases at V and 2 bases at J, with 8 bases between. Germline V gene lookup returns CDR1 MDHEN and CDR2 SYDVKM. CDR3 in DNA: TGTGCCAGCAGTTTTTCGACAGCCTACGAGCAGTACTTC. Its protein is CASSFSTAYEQYF.

V usage is TRBV7-9 and J usage is TRBJ1-6; TRBD1 might be the D (6 bases). In germline, CDR1 is SEHNR, CDR2 FQNEAQ (reference sequence). This CDR3 spans 16 amino acids. The V end was cut by 5 bases, the J end by 6 bases, with 17 bases between. CDR3 residues: CASSPGTIGLNSPLHF. The CDR3 nucleotides read TGTGCCAGCAGCCCCGGGACAATAGGCCTTAATTCACCCCTCCACTTT. Full variable domain (outside the CDR3, taken from reference TRBV7-9 and TRBJ1-6): DTGVSQNPRHKITKRGQNVTFRCDPISEHNRLYWYRQTLGQGPEFLTYFQNEAQLEKSRLLSDRFSAERPKGSFSTLEIQRTEQGDSAMYLCASSPGTIGLNSPLHFGNGTRLTVT.

There are a few counts of this clone. The chain recombines TRBV28 with TRBJ1-5; no firm D call. Germline V lookup: CDR1 MDHEN, CDR2 SYDVKM. Trimming stripped 8 bases from V and 1 base from J, with 9 bases between. The CDR3 consists of 13 residues. The CDR3 DNA reads as TGTGCCAGCGAGGATCTGAGCAATCAGCCCCAGCATTTT. It yields the protein CASEDLSNQPQHF.